This TCR beta chain was captured in a study of T cells in localized non-small cell lung cancer. Study outcomes and limitations: An association was observed between higher blood T cell density and longer overall survival. Only one tumor region was sequenced, so heterogeneity remains possible. The study found T cell clonality highest in uninvolved adjacent lung, above tumor. Paired adjacent lung recovered a median around 52 of the top 100 tumor clones.

Sequencing was performed with immunoSEQ multiplex PCR; in TCRdb, only in-frame clones are kept and a portion is missing. The table lists roughly 40,000 clones, approximately 86% of them singletons, with 3.5% in the top ten. In regard to this clone: What it binds is unknown.

V lost 0 bases and J lost 0, with 4 bases in between. Germline values: CDR1 SGDLS, CDR2 YYNGEE. The CDR3 length is 14 residues. The TCR was taken from a man aged 18 to 55 with stage I lung adenocarcinoma. The material sequenced was peripheral blood, taken before any cancer treatment. V and J are TRBV9 and TRBJ1-5; D remains ambiguous. CDR3 coding DNA: TGTGCCAGCAGCGTAGATTATAGCAATCAGCCCCAGCATTTT. It translates to CASSVDYSNQPQHF.